These 8 T cell receptor beta chains share one sample of origin, sequenced in a study of T cells in Graves' hyperthyroidism and ophthalmopathy. What was amplified from RNA transcripts were TCR beta CDR3 regions. TCR CDR3 regions were first amplified by RT-PCR with HTBI primers. A single record per CDR3 protein comes from TCRdb applying MiXCR to the multiplex PCR reads. There are about 290,000 distinct CDR3 sequences in the sample; about a sixth occur only once, and around 55% lies in the top ten. Sequenced material: blood. Source of these receptors: a woman aged 55-69 years with Graves' ophthalmopathy.

The table lists this clonotype with a few counts. The chain employs TRBV4-1 and TRBJ1-2, with 7 bases matching TRBD1. V was clipped by 3 bases and J by 3 bases; unmatched bases: 7. Germline values: CDR1 MGHRA, CDR2 YSYEKL. The length of the CDR3 is 15 residues. The CDR3, as DNA: TGCGCCAGCAGCCACCCGGCGACAGGGCACTATGGCTACACCTTC. Translating it yields CASSHPATGHYGYTF.

This clonotype occurred many times. V usage is TRBV5-1 and J usage is TRBJ2-7; D may be TRBD2 (5 bases). The CDR3 covers 14 residues. In germline, CDR1 is SGHRS, CDR2 YFSETQ. The V end lost 0 bases, the J end lost 5 bases, and 12 bases lay between the germline ends. For the CDR3, the DNA is TGCGCCAGCAGCTTGGATGCCGGGAACAACGAGCAGTACTTC. It yields the protein CASSLDAGNNEQYF.

This clonotype was counted many times. The chain has TRBV20-1 and TRBJ2-7; TRBD1 agrees at 8 bases. This CDR3 is 14 amino acids long. V dropped 6 bases and J dropped 5; count of bases not matched to a gene: 12. Looked up from germline, CDR1 is DFQATT and CDR2 is SNEGSKA (reference sequence). The CDR3 is CSANDRGTSNEQYF. The CDR3 DNA sequence: TGCAGTGCAAACGACAGGGGAACTTCCAACGAGCAGTACTTC.

Worth noting for this clonotype: One junction end does not reproduce the germline sequence, and a read error may be involved. V and J are TRBV7-2 and TRBJ2-1; D perhaps matches TRBD1 (6 bases). Germline lookup yields CDR1 SGHTA and CDR2 FQGNSA. The CDR3 is 14 residues long. The CDR3 DNA is TGTGCCAGCAGCCCCACCCCGTGGGACAATGAGCACTTCTTC. Protein product: CASSPTPWDNEHFF.

This clonotype was observed at least ten times. This rearrangement joins TRBV7-2 to TRBJ2-7, with 9 positions matching TRBD1. The CDR3 loop spans 14 amino acids. Looked up from germline, CDR1 is SGHTA and CDR2 is FQGNSA. J lost 7 bases, V lost 5 bases, and 9 bases had no gene match. The CDR3 DNA follows: TGTGCCAGCAGCGCATACAGGGGGCCGGGGGAGCAGTACTTC. Its protein is CASSAYRGPGEQYF.

At least ten counts were recorded for this clonotype. The V and J genes are TRBV12-3 or TRBV12-4 and TRBJ2-7; 7 nucleotides agree with TRBD1. The V and J ends lost 5 bases and 7 bases, in that order; junction bases with no gene match: 14. This CDR3 region has 15 residues. The CDR3 loop is CASSRTRGQAVEQYF. DNA for the CDR3: TGTGCCAGCAGTCGTACGAGGGGGCAGGCGGTAGAGCAGTACTTC.

Many counts were recorded for this clonotype. This chain uses TRBV11-2 with TRBJ2-1; 7 bases agree with TRBD2. The length of the CDR3 is 16 residues. The ends lost 5 bases at V and 8 bases at J; junction bases unmatched: 15. Looked up from germline, CDR1 is SGHAT and CDR2 is FQNNGV. CDR3 coding DNA: TGTGCCAGCAGCCCATGGGGGGGAGCTGGTTTGCATGAGCAGTTCTTC. Translating it yields CASSPWGGAGLHEQFF. Using reference TRBV11-2 and TRBJ2-1 for the parts outside the CDR3, the full variable domain is EAGVAQSPRYKIIEKRQSVAFWCNPISGHATLYWYQQILGQGPKLLIQFQNNGVVDDSQLPKDRFSAERLKGVDSTLKIQPAKLEDSAVYLCASSPWGGAGLHEQFFGPGTRLTVL.

This clonotype was seen at least ten times. The chain employs TRBV7-9 and TRBJ1-1; 11 bases align to TRBD1. Germline V CDR1 and CDR2: SEHNR, FQNEAQ (reference sequence). V trimming: 4 bases; J trimming: 4 bases; junction bases outside the gene matches: 14. The CDR3 is 18 residues long. CDR3 sequence reads: CASSSPWTGGRGGTEAFF. The CDR3 DNA reads as TGTGCCAGCAGCTCGCCCTGGACAGGGGGCAGGGGCGGCACTGAAGCTTTCTTT.